This T cell receptor beta chain appears in the sequencing data of a study of cytomegalovirus exposure and HLA in healthy donors. PCR employed 60 Vbeta and 13 Jbeta primers. Clones were sequenced by immunoSEQ multiplex PCR, and TCRdb holds only the in-frame ones, with some missing. Its table lists approximately 120,000 clones. The ends lost 5 bases at V and 6 bases at J; junction bases unmatched: 12. The CDR3 loop spans 16 amino acids. Per germline, CDR1 MNHEY and CDR2 SMNVEV (reference sequence). The genes are TRBV27 and TRBJ2-2; 7 bases map to TRBD1. This TCR derives from a man in his forties or fifties in good health and CMV-seronegative. Material: PBMCs. This CDR3 is CASSASTGNIAGELFF. The DNA for the CDR3 is TGTGCCAGCAGTGCTTCGACAGGGAATATCGCCGGGGAGCTGTTTTTT.